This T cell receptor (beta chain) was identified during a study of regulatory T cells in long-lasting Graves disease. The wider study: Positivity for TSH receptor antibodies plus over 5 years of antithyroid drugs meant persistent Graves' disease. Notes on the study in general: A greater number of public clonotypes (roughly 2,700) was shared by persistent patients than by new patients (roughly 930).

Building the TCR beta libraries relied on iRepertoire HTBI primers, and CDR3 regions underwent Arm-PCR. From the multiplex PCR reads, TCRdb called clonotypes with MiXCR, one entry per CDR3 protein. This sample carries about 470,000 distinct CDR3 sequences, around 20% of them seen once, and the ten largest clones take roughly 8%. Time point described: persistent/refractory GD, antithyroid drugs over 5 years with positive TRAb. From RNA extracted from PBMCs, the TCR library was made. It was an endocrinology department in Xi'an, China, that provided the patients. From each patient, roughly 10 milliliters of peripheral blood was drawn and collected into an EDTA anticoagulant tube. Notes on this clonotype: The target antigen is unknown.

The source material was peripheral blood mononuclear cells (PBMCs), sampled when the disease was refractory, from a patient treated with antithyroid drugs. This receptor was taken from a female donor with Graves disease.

The CDR3: CSARTSGLTGELFF. CDR3 sequence (DNA): TGCAGTGCCCGGACTAGCGGGCTCACCGGGGAGCTGTTTTTT. The chain recombines TRBV20-1 with TRBJ2-2; 11 bases map to TRBD2. CDR1 and CDR2 (germline): DFQATT, SNEGSKA (reference sequence). The junction had 4 bases not matched to a gene; V was cut back by 6 bases and J by 4 bases. The CDR3 contains 14 residues.